The clone carrying this TCR beta chain was found a few times. Its antigen is undetermined. The PCR made use of 60 Vbeta and 13 Jbeta primers. Generated by immunoSEQ multiplex PCR, the TCRdb table keeps only in-frame clones and is missing some. The sample has 150,000 to 200,000 clones; more than 75% are singletons. This entry is derived from a study of cytomegalovirus exposure and HLA in healthy donors. Study outcomes and limitations: In a later analysis, V- and J-gene trimming of beta chains associated with a DCLRE1C missense variant, replicated independently.

Germline assignment: CDR1 MNHEY and CDR2 SMNVEV (reference sequence). The length of the CDR3 is 15 residues. Trimming took off 2 bases at V and 5 bases at J, with 13 bases between the two ends. The TCR sequence derives from a girl aged 5-17 years in good health and CMV-seropositive. The chain carries TRBV27 and TRBJ1-5; a weak D match, TRBD1 (5 bases). What was sequenced was PBMCs. CDR3 in amino acids: CASSLISGVDQPQHF. The CDR3 DNA reads TGTGCCAGCAGTTTAATTTCGGGGGTTGATCAGCCCCAGCATTTT.